The 13 T cell receptor beta chains listed next were all sequenced from one sample in a study of blood T cell repertoires in COVID-19. Sequencing was performed with immunoSEQ multiplex PCR; in TCRdb, only in-frame clones are kept and a portion is missing. The sample records around 320,000 clones, roughly 86% being singletons. Sequencing was carried out using PBMCs or T cells enriched from blood (not recorded which). These receptors all stem from a woman between 50 and 59 years old who had been exposed to COVID-19.

The chain employs TRBV29-1 and TRBJ2-1; tentative D call: TRBD2 (6 bases). The CDR3 contains 15 residues. V gave up 2 bases and J gave up 8 bases, with 19 bases separating them. Per germline, CDR1 SQVTM and CDR2 ANQGSEA. The CDR3 here is CSVETPEWGGDEQFF. The CDR3 coding sequence is TGCAGCGTTGAAACCCCCGAGTGGGGAGGAGATGAGCAGTTCTTC.

The chain recombines TRBV4-1 with TRBJ1-5; 10 bases align to TRBD1. CDR1 and CDR2 (germline): MGHRA, YSYEKL. The CDR3 contains 12 residues. The V segment lost 10 bases and the J segment 5 bases; nucleotides outside the gene matches: 2. The DNA for the CDR3 is TGCGCCACCGGGACAGGGGATCAGCCCCAGCATTTT. Protein sequence: CATGTGDQPQHF.

The chain has TRBV28 and TRBJ2-5; 8 nucleotides match TRBD1. The trim removed 5 bases at V and 1 base at J, leaving 9 bases unmatched. This CDR3 contains 16 residues. Germline CDR1 MDHEN, CDR2 SYDVKM. This chain's CDR3 is CASSPSDRVSQETQYF. For the CDR3, the DNA is TGTGCCAGCAGTCCTTCGGACAGGGTCTCCCAAGAGACCCAGTACTTC.

V usage is TRBV28 and J usage is TRBJ1-5, with TRBD1 matching 7 bases. The CDR3 runs 14 residues. Germline V gene data show CDR1 as MDHEN and CDR2 as SYDVKM. With V trimmed by 7 bases and J by 3 bases, 6 bases remained unmatched. In DNA form, the CDR3 reads TGTGCCAGCAACCGACAGGGCCCCAATCAGCCCCAGCATTTT. Translating it yields CASNRQGPNQPQHF. The full variable domain, with the rest looked up from reference TRBV28 and TRBJ1-5, is DVKVTQSSRYLVKRTGEKVFLECVQDMDHENMFWYRQDPGLGLRLIYFSYDVKMKEKGDIPEGYSVSREKKERFSLILESASTNQTSMYLCASNRQGPNQPQHFGDGTRLSIL.

This clone was seen only a few times. This chain uses TRBV3-1 (or the pseudogene TRBV3-2) with TRBJ2-1, with 8 bases matching TRBD2. Trimming cost V 0 bases and J 3 bases; bases outside gene matches: 1. There are 15 residues in the CDR3. The V gene's germline CDR1 is LGHDT and CDR2 YNNKEL (reference sequence). The chain's CDR3 is CASSQDTSGYNEQFF. In DNA form, the CDR3 reads TGTGCCAGCAGCCAAGATACTAGCGGCTACAATGAGCAGTTCTTC.

To note about this clone: This CDR3 is also generated by other DNA sequences in the sample. The J gene is TRBJ1-1, the V gene TRBV28; 9 bases are shared with TRBD1. The trim removed 5 bases at V and 2 bases at J, leaving 3 bases unmatched. From germline, CDR1 is MDHEN and CDR2 SYDVKM. The CDR3 has 14 residues. The CDR3 region is CASSQTGGNTEAFF. CDR3 nucleotides: TGTGCCAGCAGTCAGACAGGGGGTAACACTGAAGCTTTCTTT.

The chain employs TRBV4-2 and TRBJ1-2; 7 nucleotides align to TRBD1. The J segment lost 3 bases and the V segment lost 0 bases, leaving 4 bases of the junction unmatched. Per the germline V gene, CDR1 is LGHNA and CDR2 is YNFKEQ. This CDR3 contains 15 residues. The CDR3 DNA follows: TGTGCCAGCAGCCAAGATAACAGGGGAGACTATGGCTACACCTTC. Protein: CASSQDNRGDYGYTF.

This clone was observed a single time. The chain joins TRBV19 to TRBJ1-2; D gene ambiguous. This CDR3 has 13 residues. Germline V lookup: CDR1 LNHDA, CDR2 SQIVND (reference sequence). Between the trimmed V and J ends, which lost 10 bases and 0 bases, there was a span of 12 bases. The CDR3 loop reads CATSLGANYGYTF. CDR3 sequence (DNA): TGTGCCACCTCTTTAGGAGCTAACTATGGCTACACCTTC.

This chain links TRBV5-5 with TRBJ2-2; 9 positions match TRBD2. The CDR3 is made up of 16 amino acids. Unmatched junction bases numbered 3, after V lost 3 bases and J lost 0 bases. Germline V gene sequence: CDR1 SGHKS, CDR2 YYEKEE (reference sequence). The CDR3 reads CASSSRLAANTGELFF. In DNA form, the CDR3 reads TGTGCCAGCAGCTCAAGACTAGCGGCGAACACCGGGGAGCTGTTTTTT.

In DNA form, the CDR3 reads TGTGCCACCAGGGGGTCCGGGGGGGCTGAAGCTTTCTTT. Translation gives CATRGSGGAEAFF. The chain couples TRBV24-1 to TRBJ1-1; possible D gene TRBD1, 5 bases. V gave up 7 bases and J gave up 6 bases, with 14 bases separating them. The CDR3 consists of 13 residues. Germline V gene data show CDR1 as KGHDR and CDR2 as SFDVKD.

The chain uses TRBV7-6 and TRBJ2-7, with 9 bases that match TRBD1. The CDR3 spans 18 residues. Per germline, CDR1 SGHVS and CDR2 FNYEAQ. The J segment lost 0 bases and the V segment lost 1 base, leaving 10 bases of the junction unmatched. The CDR3 region has the DNA TGTGCCAGCAGCTTAGAAACCTTGGACAGGGGAAGCTCCTACGAGCAGTACTTC. Its protein product is CASSLETLDRGSSYEQYF.

The chain is built from TRBV11-3 and TRBJ2-1, with 7 bases aligning to TRBD2. The trim removed 2 bases at V and 2 bases at J, leaving 0 bases unmatched. Per the germline V gene, CDR1 is SGHNT and CDR2 is YENEEA. The CDR3 length is 14 residues. The DNA for the CDR3 is TGTGCCAGCAGCTTACGGGGGGCCTACAATGAGCAGTTCTTC. It codes for CASSLRGAYNEQFF.

The J gene is TRBJ2-2, the V gene TRBV28, with TRBD2 identical over 14 bases. CDR1 is MDHEN, CDR2 SYDVKM, per germline. The CDR3 consists of 18 residues. With 2 bases clipped from V and 5 bases from J, the junction kept 7 bases outside the gene matches. DNA for the CDR3: TGTGCCAGCAGTTTACCGGGACTAGCGGGGGTGCGGACCGGGGAGCTGTTTTTT. Protein product: CASSLPGLAGVRTGELFF.